These 6 T cell receptor beta chains were all obtained from the same sample, sequenced in a study of OX40 agonist ivuxolimab in advanced cancers. The protocol used for the library was the immunoSEQ multiplex PCR assay. Here the immuneACCESS table is served through TCRdb, limited to in-frame sequences with V and J called. Missing clones are a known gap in these copies; in checked studies unresolved V genes cover under half, and the rest lacks a known reason. In this sample the table shows fewer than 90,000 clones, around 87% of which occur a single time. The top ten constitute roughly 1.3% of the sample. The material was CD4+ or CD8+ T cells sorted from blood, obtained in a trial of the OX40 agonist ivuxolimab. The source of these receptors is an adult with an advanced solid tumor such as melanoma, head and neck, liver or kidney cancer.

The chain joins TRBV5-1 to TRBJ1-5; possibly TRBD1 for D (5 bases). CDR3 size: 13 residues. From germline, CDR1 is SGHRS and CDR2 YFSETQ. V was trimmed by 4 bases and J by 7 bases, leaving 12 bases between them. Here the CDR3 DNA reads TGCGCCAGCAGCCACATTGGGGGGCAGCCCCAGCATTTT. Translating gives CASSHIGGQPQHF.

This clone was picked up one time. The rearrangement uses TRBV5-1 and TRBJ2-2, with 7 bases matching TRBD2. The length of the CDR3 is 16 residues. With V trimmed by 4 bases and J by 3 bases, 9 bases remained unmatched. From germline, CDR1 is SGHRS and CDR2 YFSETQ. CDR3 amino acids: CASSNPGLSHTGELFF. In DNA, the CDR3 is TGCGCCAGCAGCAACCCGGGACTATCACACACCGGGGAGCTGTTTTTT.

The rearrangement links TRBV30 to TRBJ1-4; a weak D match, TRBD1 (6 bases). Between the trimmed V and J ends, which lost 2 bases and 8 bases, there was a span of 9 bases. The germline V gene has CDR1 GTSNPN and CDR2 SVGIG (reference sequence). The CDR3 totals 12 residues. CDR3 loop: CAWSTGREKLFF. CDR3 DNA: TGTGCCTGGAGTACAGGGAGGGAAAAACTGTTTTTT.

This clone was observed a handful of times. The chain is built from TRBV23-1 and TRBJ2-5; D may correspond to TRBD1 or TRBD2 (5 bases each). TRBV23-1 is placed among ORFs of uncertain function. The CDR3 runs 15 residues. The V end was cut by 3 bases, the J end by 2 bases, with 13 bases between. DNA for the CDR3: TGCGCCAGCAGTCAGCCCGGGACGGGTCAAGAGACCCAGTACTTC. Translation: CASSQPGTGQETQYF.

This rearrangement joins TRBV11-2 to TRBJ1-5, with unresolved D. V gave up 0 bases and J gave up 7 bases, with 7 bases separating them. CDR3 length: 13 residues. Germline V lookup: CDR1 SGHAT, CDR2 FQNNGV. In DNA, the CDR3 is TGTGCCAGCAGCTTAGATCTCAGGCAGCCCCAGCATTTT. Translated, it gives CASSLDLRQPQHF.

This CDR3 is CASSLRAGGNEKLFF. CDR3 DNA sequence: TGTGCCAGCAGCTTAAGGGCAGGGGGCAACGAAAAACTGTTTTTT. The chain has TRBV7-9 and TRBJ1-4; TRBD1 matches at 8 bases. Germline loops: CDR1 SEHNR, CDR2 FQNEAQ (reference sequence). V shed 2 bases, J shed 8 bases, and the junction held 7 bases outside the gene matches. The CDR3 extends over 15 amino acids.